The clone carrying this T cell receptor (beta chain) was seen a handful of times. The CDR3 consists of 14 residues. CDR1 and CDR2 (germline): DFQATT, SNEGSKA (reference sequence). The ends were cut back, 6 bases at V and 4 bases at J, with 17 bases in the middle. During its preparation, the TCRbeta library received unique molecular identifiers. TCRdb analysed the PCR reads with MiXCR anew, one entry per CDR3 protein. The sample includes 350,000 to 500,000 distinct CDR3 sequences, 43% of them seen just once. The entry originates in a study of T-cell reconstitution after alpha-beta-depleted transplantation in children.

This sequence joins TRBV20-1 and TRBJ2-3; TRBD1 might be the D (6 bases). This clonotype was obtained from a girl aged 2 to 9 with aplastic anemia, due to receive a stem cell transplant. The specimen was PBMCs, collected before TCRalphabeta/CD19-depleted stem cell transplant. As DNA, the CDR3 is TGCAGTGCCCCTAGGGGGTTAGCCGCAGATACGCAGTATTTT. Translating gives CSAPRGLAADTQYF.